This T cell receptor (beta chain) was sequenced in a study of T-cell reconstitution after alpha-beta-depleted transplantation in children. Study-wide results and caveats: Among T cells one year after transplant, newly produced cells accounted for most counts and diversity. Elevated TCRbeta diversity at day 60 was traced, in some patients, to surviving recipient T cells and thymic progenitors. Reportedly, roughly two months post-transplant, alpha-beta T cells arose from several hundred expanded graft clones.

Concerning this clonotype itself: Its matching antigen is unknown.

The V segment lost 0 bases and the J segment 2 bases; nucleotides outside the gene matches: 7. The germline V gene has CDR1 MGHRA and CDR2 YSYEKL. The CDR3 is made up of 16 amino acids. Preparation of the TCRbeta library was carried out with unique molecular identifiers. TCRdb processed the PCR reads anew with MiXCR; each CDR3 protein has one entry. The sample consists of a few hundred thousand distinct CDR3 sequences, 15% to 20% of them appearing once. The material sequenced was PBMCs, mostly from graft donor cells, taken 360 days after TCRalphabeta/CD19-depleted stem cell transplant. The TCR was taken from a boy in the first two years of life who had a stem cell transplant for Wiskott-Aldrich syndrome, so the T cells may come from the graft donor. V and J are TRBV4-1 and TRBJ2-7; 7 bases fit TRBD1. The CDR3 region is CASSQDEDRLAYEQYF. In nucleotides, the CDR3 is TGCGCCAGCAGCCAAGATGAGGACAGGCTCGCCTACGAGCAGTACTTC.